The 14 T cell receptor beta chains below were found in one sample sequenced in a study of shared clonotypes between healthy human individuals. The repertoire was sequenced with immunoSEQ multiplex PCR; TCRdb's copy has only in-frame clones and lacks some. The sample yields a few hundred thousand clones, 79% seen once. Input material: PBMCs. The origin of the receptors is a woman aged 40 to 50 in good health. Some clones in this sample may be carry-over from other donors' samples.

V usage is TRBV19 and J usage is TRBJ1-2; a possible D gene is TRBD1 (6 bases). Trimming removed 6 bases at V and 0 bases at J, with 17 bases between. The CDR3 is 16 residues long. Germline V gene data show CDR1 as LNHDA and CDR2 as SQIVND (reference sequence). The CDR3: CASSSQAQGTNYGYTF. CDR3 bases: TGTGCCAGTAGCTCCCAGGCCCAGGGGACTAACTATGGCTACACCTTC.

The genes are TRBV7-3 and TRBJ2-1; 10 bases are a match to TRBD2. In germline, CDR1 is SGHTA, CDR2 FQGTGA. J gave up 9 bases and V 5 bases, and 13 bases lay outside the gene matches. This CDR3 region has 16 residues. As DNA, the CDR3 is TGTGCCAGCAGCCCCCGGGGACTAGCGCAAGGGGGTGAGCAGTTCTTC. This translates into CASSPRGLAQGGEQFF.

The chain combines TRBV2 with TRBJ1-5, with TRBD1 as a possible D gene (5 bases). This CDR3 has 13 residues. The V gene's germline CDR1 is SNHLY and CDR2 FYNNEI. The ends were cut back, 8 bases at V and 1 base at J, with 9 bases in the middle. The CDR3 DNA is TGTGCCAGCCAGGGTATAAGCAATCAGCCCCAGCATTTT. Translating it yields CASQGISNQPQHF.

The chain couples TRBV28 to TRBJ1-4; 8 bases are shared with TRBD1. The CDR3 runs to 18 residues. Trimming at V came to 4 bases and at J to 0 bases, leaving 10 bases not matched to a gene. Germline assignment: CDR1 MDHEN and CDR2 SYDVKM. The CDR3 DNA is TGTGCCAGCAGTTCCGGACAGGGTCGGAGGGCAACTAATGAAAAACTGTTTTTT. Translated: CASSSGQGRRATNEKLFF. The full variable domain, rest sourced from reference TRBV28 and TRBJ1-4, is DVKVTQSSRYLVKRTGEKVFLECVQDMDHENMFWYRQDPGLGLRLIYFSYDVKMKEKGDIPEGYSVSREKKERFSLILESASTNQTSMYLCASSSGQGRRATNEKLFFGSGTQLSVL.

On this clone: Its ends do not fully match the called genes, so a read error is possible. V is TRBV7-7 and J is TRBJ2-3; a weak D match, TRBD2 (7 bases). Germline lookup yields CDR1 SSHAT and CDR2 FNYEAQ (reference sequence). This CDR3 comprises 15 residues. Here the CDR3 DNA reads TGTGCTAGCAGCGTAGGGGGGGCTTTCACAGATACGCAGTATTTT. Translated, it gives CASSVGGAFTDTQYF.

The chain is built from TRBV10-3 and TRBJ2-3; D is ambiguous. V lost 4 bases and J 0 bases, leaving 17 bases between the germline ends. Per the germline V gene, CDR1 is ENHRY and CDR2 is SYGVKD. This CDR3 is 17 amino acids long. Written as DNA, the CDR3 is TGTGCCATCAGTGCGTCGGCTCGTGGCCCTAGCACAGATACGCAGTATTTT. Protein sequence: CAISASARGPSTDTQYF.

This chain links TRBV7-6 with TRBJ2-5; D might be TRBD1 (5 bases). Between the trimmed V and J ends, which lost 2 bases and 4 bases, there was a span of 20 bases. The CDR3 sequence is 17 residues long. Germline V CDR1 and CDR2: SGHVS, FNYEAQ. The CDR3: CASSLPKNAGFRETQYF. The CDR3 DNA sequence: TGTGCCAGCAGCTTACCCAAAAACGCAGGGTTCCGAGAGACCCAGTACTTC.

V is TRBV7-2 and J is TRBJ2-7, with D maybe TRBD2 (5 bases). The CDR3 spans 14 residues. Germline CDR1 is SGHTA and CDR2 is FQGNSA. Trimming shortened V by 2 bases and J by 3 bases, and 11 bases separated the two germline ends. CDR3 protein: CASSLYRGSYEQYF. The CDR3 DNA follows: TGTGCCAGCAGCTTATATCGGGGAAGCTACGAGCAGTACTTC.

The rearrangement joins TRBV7-8 to TRBJ1-2; D is undetermined. V gave up 5 bases and J gave up 1 base, with 11 bases separating them. This CDR3 contains 14 residues. From germline, CDR1 is SGHVS and CDR2 FQNEAQ. The CDR3 region has the DNA TGTGCCAGCAGCAGGGTCCGATTTAACTATGGCTACACCTTC. Protein product: CASSRVRFNYGYTF.

The chain carries TRBV5-1 and TRBJ2-7; perhaps D is TRBD1 or TRBD2 (5 bases each). The length of the CDR3 is 13 residues. The germline V gene has CDR1 SGHRS and CDR2 YFSETQ. The germline V and J ends were trimmed by 0 bases and 5 bases, with 9 bases remaining between them. The CDR3 region is CASSLAGSHEQYF. CDR3 nucleotide sequence: TGCGCCAGCAGCTTGGCAGGGAGCCACGAGCAGTACTTC. The whole variable domain, remainder taken from reference TRBV5-1 and TRBJ2-7, is KAGVTQTPRYLIKTRGQQVTLSCSPISGHRSVSWYQQTPGQGLQFLFEYFSETQRNKGNFPGRFSGRQFSNSRSEMNVSTLELGDSALYLCASSLAGSHEQYFGPGTRLTVT.

At least ten counts were recorded for this clone. Other DNA sequences within the sample encode an identical CDR3. This chain joins TRBV2 and TRBJ1-5; D remains ambiguous. CDR1 and CDR2 from the germline V gene are SNHLY and FYNNEI. The V gene lost 6 bases and the J gene lost 0 bases, with 6 bases spanning the gap. The CDR3 covers 13 residues. CDR3 nucleotide sequence: TGTGCCAGCAGAAGAGATAGCAATCAGCCCCAGCATTTT. Its translation: CASRRDSNQPQHF.

DNA of the CDR3: TGTGCCAGCAGTCACCCCCCCCAGGGACAAGAGACCCAGTACTTC. This sequence encodes CASSHPPQGQETQYF. The chain recombines TRBV25-1 with TRBJ2-5; TRBD1 is a possible D gene (5 bases). The ends were cut back, 5 bases at V and 2 bases at J, with 15 bases in the middle. Germline V gene data show CDR1 as MGHDK and CDR2 as SYGVNS. This CDR3 has 15 residues.

Concerning this clone itself: Additional DNA sequences in this sample encode the identical CDR3. This chain uses TRBV18 with TRBJ1-1; D gene uncertain. Trimming took off 2 bases at V and 1 base at J, with 2 bases between the two ends. The germline V gene encodes CDR1 KGHSH and CDR2 LQKENI. CDR3 length: 12 amino acids. The CDR3 region has the DNA TGTGCCAGCTCACCAGCGAACACTGAAGCTTTCTTT. Translated, it gives CASSPANTEAFF.

V gene TRBV18 combines with J gene TRBJ2-7; 8 positions agree with TRBD2. V gave up 3 bases and J gave up 5 bases; unmatched junction bases: 9. The CDR3 spans 15 residues. Per germline, CDR1 KGHSH and CDR2 LQKENI. CDR3: CASSPIRGRTDEQYF. The CDR3, as DNA: TGTGCCAGCTCACCGATACGCGGGAGGACCGACGAGCAGTACTTC.